One T cell receptor beta chain is described in this entry. V lost 5 bases and J lost 3; bases outside the gene matches: 7. Per the germline V gene, CDR1 is LNHDA and CDR2 is SQIVND (reference sequence). This CDR3 is built from 15 residues. This record comes from a study of blood T cell repertoires in COVID-19. In the original analysis: Counts of nucleated cells, estimated from reference gene primer amplification, were obtained. TCRdb's copy holds only in-frame clones and misses some; the assay was immunoSEQ multiplex PCR. V, J and clone size reflect that table, while D and trimming were determined from the DNA. Of 150,000 to 200,000 clones listed, around nine tenths are singletons.

This TCR was sampled from a man aged 65 to 85 with acute or convalescent COVID-19. The chain couples TRBV19 to TRBJ1-5, with 7 positions matching TRBD1. The sequenced sample was peripheral blood. The CDR3 spells CASSPMDRFNQPQHF. Written as DNA, the CDR3 is TGTGCCAGTAGTCCCATGGACAGGTTCAATCAGCCCCAGCATTTT.